This T cell receptor beta chain was retrieved from a study of OX40 agonist ivuxolimab in advanced cancers. In the study overall: Ivuxolimab was an agonistic, fully human IgG2 monoclonal antibody directed against OX40 (CD134), a costimulatory receptor. The monotherapy dose-escalation portion (N ≈ 56 patients) of the phase I ivuxolimab trial is reported in the paper. In the dose-escalation cohort, 82.7% of patients were male, and the mean age was roughly 60 years, with a range of roughly 20 to 85. Patients were allowed to have had prior anti-PD-1, anti-PD-L1 or anti-CTLA-4 therapy, and around 43% of the dose-escalation patients had been treated with checkpoint inhibitors. Of the approximately 54 dose-escalation patients, hepatocellular carcinoma was present in approximately 20, melanoma in around 15, renal cell carcinoma in 9 and head and neck cancer in 9. The purpose of peripheral TCRbeta sequencing was to test whether ivuxolimab changed TCR sequence diversity and led to clonal T-cell expansion. Partial responses occurred in three dose-escalation patients, of whom one had hepatocellular carcinoma and two had cutaneous melanoma. Intravenous ivuxolimab was administered to patients every 2 weeks at six dose levels: 0.01, 0.1, 0.3, 1.5, 3 and 10 mg/kg. On the study overall, not on this receptor specifically: After ivuxolimab, expanded clones were on average more numerous among CD8+ T cells than among CD4+ T cells. At doses from 0.1 to 3.0 mg/kg, clonal expansion was seen in both CD4+ and CD8+ blood T cells between baseline and week 6. In partial responders in the 0.1-3.0 mg/kg groups, normalized peripheral clonal expansion was found to be among the lowest, especially among CD8+ T cells. Low levels of normalized T-cell clonal expansion were also shown by some nonresponding patients. Which antigens the clonally expanded peripheral T cells were specific for was not determined.

As for this clone: Its antigen remains undetermined. It has no much larger one-base neighbor in the sample; base qualities were not kept.

CDR1 and CDR2 were assigned from the germline V gene as MNHEY and SVGAGI. Inclusive of the bounding cysteine and phenylalanine, the CDR3 is 15 residues long. CDR3 DNA is the only sequence kept; it has 45 bases, read in frame from the first base. V lost 0 bases and J lost 4 bases; the stretch between them is 10 bases long. For sequencing of the TCRbeta CDR3 region, genomic DNA was extracted from the sorted cells. The immunoSEQ Assay was used for sequencing of TCRbeta CDR3 regions. In its TCRdb copy, this immuneACCESS table keeps in-frame sequences only and misses some clones. Where compared with another copy, unresolved V genes explain less than half of these, and the others have no known cause. Here the sample has tens of thousands of clones; about nine tenths occur a single time. Over 2.5% of the sample belongs to the ten largest clones. The trial excluded patients who had a history of autoimmune disease or who were on systemic immunosuppression. Peripheral blood for TCR sequencing was drawn from every dose cohort at baseline, at cycle 4 day 1 and at cycle 7 day 1. The samples were drawn from a first-in-human, open-label, multicenter phase I dose-escalation trial of ivuxolimab. The trial enrolled adults with locally advanced or metastatic head and neck squamous cell, hepatocellular, melanoma or renal cell carcinoma. CD4+ and CD8+ T cells were sorted separately from peripheral blood before TCR sequencing.

The V and J segments used are TRBV6-5 and TRBJ2-1; no D gene can be assigned with confidence. The TCR comes from an adult with an advanced solid tumor such as melanoma, head and neck, liver or kidney cancer. The sample here was CD4+ or CD8+ T cells sorted from blood, taken in a trial of the OX40 agonist ivuxolimab. The CDR3 region has the sequence CASSYSGTQYNEQFF. The DNA reads TGTGCCAGCAGTTACTCGGGAACCCAGTACAATGAGCAGTTCTTC.